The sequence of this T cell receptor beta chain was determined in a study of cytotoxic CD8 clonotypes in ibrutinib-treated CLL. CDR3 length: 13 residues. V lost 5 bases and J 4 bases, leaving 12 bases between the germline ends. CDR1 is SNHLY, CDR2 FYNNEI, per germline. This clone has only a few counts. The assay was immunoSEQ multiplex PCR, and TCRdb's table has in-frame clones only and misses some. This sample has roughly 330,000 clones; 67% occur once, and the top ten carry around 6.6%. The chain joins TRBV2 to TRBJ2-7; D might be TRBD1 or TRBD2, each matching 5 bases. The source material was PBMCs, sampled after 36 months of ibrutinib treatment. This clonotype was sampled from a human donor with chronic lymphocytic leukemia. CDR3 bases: TGTGCCAGCAGTTCCGGGACGGATTACGAGCAGTACTTC. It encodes CASSSGTDYEQYF.